The next 30 T cell receptor beta chains were all read from a single sample in a study of blood T cells in healthy people across ages. A second PCR, run for roughly 7 to 12 cycles, used a sample-barcoded 5' primer plus a J-beta primer mix. TCRdb re-called the 5' RACE reads through MiXCR, storing one row per CDR3 protein. The sample includes approximately 1,700,000 distinct CDR3 sequences, about 39% of them seen just once. Specimen: blood. Every receptor here comes from a human donor in good health.

The chain employs TRBV7-8 and TRBJ1-4, with 9 positions matching TRBD1. V lost 5 bases and J lost 6; bases outside the gene matches: 10. CDR1 is SGHVS, CDR2 FQNEAQ, per germline. This CDR3 is built from 16 residues. CDR3: CASSRTSTGGDEKLFF. In DNA form, the CDR3 reads TGTGCCAGCAGCCGTACGTCGACAGGGGGGGATGAAAAACTGTTTTTT.

The chain recombines TRBV2 with TRBJ2-1; maybe TRBD2 (6 bases). The germline V gene has CDR1 SNHLY and CDR2 FYNNEI. The CDR3 is 14 residues long. V lost 11 bases to trimming and J lost 3 bases, with 17 bases between them. CDR3 sequence reads: CAGGPGRSYNEQFF. DNA for the CDR3: TGTGCCGGAGGCCCGGGGAGGAGCTACAATGAGCAGTTCTTC.

The CDR3 region has the DNA TGTGCCAGCAGTTTACTTTTCCACGAGCAGTACTTC. It translates to CASSLLFHEQYF. The V call is TRBV28, the J call TRBJ2-7, with D unresolved. Trimming pared 2 bases from V and 5 bases from J, leaving 7 bases between. Germline CDR1 and CDR2: MDHEN and SYDVKM. This CDR3 is 12 amino acids long.

This chain connects TRBV5-1 to TRBJ2-7, with 15 positions matching TRBD2. TRBJ2-5 explains the end of the DNA better; the J call may be wrong. The CDR3 spans 18 residues. Looked up from germline, CDR1 is SGHRS and CDR2 is YFSETQ. The CDR3 loop reads CASSPGLAGGPGWETQYF. The CDR3 DNA reads TGCGCCAGCAGCCCGGGACTAGCGGGGGGACCAGGCTGGGAGACCCAGTACTTC.

This chain links TRBV12-3 or TRBV12-4 with TRBJ2-3, with D perhaps TRBD1 (5 bases). The CDR3 length is 14 residues. V was cut by 7 bases and J by 6 bases, with 17 bases left in between. The CDR3 DNA reads TGTGCCAGCAATCCAGGGAAGATCGCGGATACGCAGTATTTT. Amino acids: CASNPGKIADTQYF.

The chain combines TRBV2 with TRBJ2-1; 10 bases line up with TRBD2. The V segment lost 7 bases and the J segment 4 bases; nucleotides outside the gene matches: 10. This CDR3 contains 16 residues. CDR1 is SNHLY, CDR2 FYNNEI, per germline. The CDR3 coding sequence is TGTGCCAGCACCCACCCCGGACTAGCGGATTACAATGAGCAGTTCTTC. This encodes CASTHPGLADYNEQFF.

The V and J genes are TRBV20-1 and TRBJ1-1; tentative D call: TRBD1 (6 bases). The CDR3 length is 17 residues. The germline V gene has CDR1 DFQATT and CDR2 SNEGSKA (reference sequence). The V end was cut by 0 bases, the J end by 3 bases, with 20 bases between. The DNA for the CDR3 is TGCAGTGCTAGAGAAAGGGGGGGTTTGCGGCCCGACACTGAAGCTTTCTTT. Its protein is CSARERGGLRPDTEAFF.

This clonotype was seen more than once but under ten times. The CDR3 nucleotides are TGTGCCATCAGTGATTCGATCGTGGCTATATCGAACACCGGGGAGCTGTTTTTT. It translates to CAISDSIVAISNTGELFF. The V and J genes are TRBV10-3 and TRBJ2-2; D is unresolved. The CDR3 has 18 residues. V was shortened by 3 bases and J by 0 bases, with 17 bases between the two germline ends. Germline V lookup: CDR1 ENHRY, CDR2 SYGVKD.

The V gene is TRBV5-5, the J gene TRBJ2-1; D unclear. V dropped 0 bases and J dropped 9 bases, with 22 bases sitting between them. There are 17 residues in the CDR3. Germline assignment: CDR1 SGHKS and CDR2 YYEKEE (reference sequence). CDR3 DNA sequence: TGTGCCAGCAGCTTGGGAGCAGTCCCGGCTCCGAGCAGTGAGCAGTTCTTC. Translation gives CASSLGAVPAPSSEQFF.

To note about this clonotype: This may be a read error: a much more frequent sequence differs by one nucleotide. The V call is TRBV29-1, the J call TRBJ2-1, with a possible D match to TRBD2 (5 bases). This CDR3 spans 11 amino acids. V lost 7 bases to trimming and J lost 13 bases, with 17 bases between them. Looked up from germline, CDR1 is SQVTM and CDR2 is ANQGSEA. CDR3 region: CSGPKGETQFF. Written as DNA, the CDR3 is TGCAGCGGCCCTAAGGGAGAGACCCAGTTCTTC.

The V call is TRBV5-1, the J call TRBJ2-5; 7 nucleotides agree with TRBD2. CDR3 length: 16 amino acids. Germline assignment: CDR1 SGHRS and CDR2 YFSETQ. With 4 bases clipped from V and 5 bases from J, the junction kept 14 bases outside the gene matches. The CDR3 DNA reads as TGCGCCAGCAGCACTGGGGGGGAGAGATTCATGGAGACCCAGTACTTC. It codes for CASSTGGERFMETQYF.

This clonotype came up a few times. This chain uses TRBV7-9 with TRBJ1-2, with 12 bases aligning to TRBD1. Trimming cost V 5 bases and J 6 bases; bases outside gene matches: 10. Germline CDR1 is SEHNR and CDR2 is FQNEAQ (reference sequence). There are 16 residues in the CDR3. The CDR3 DNA reads as TGTGCCAGCAGCCCTTTCGCGGGACAGGGGGCGAATGGCTACACCTTC. Its protein product is CASSPFAGQGANGYTF.

The V gene is TRBV20-1, the J gene TRBJ1-2, with D maybe TRBD1 (5 bases). The CDR3 covers 14 residues. The V gene lost 3 bases and the J gene lost 2 bases, with 13 bases spanning the gap. Germline CDR1 reads DFQATT; CDR2 reads SNEGSKA (reference sequence). The CDR3 region is CSARARTQNYGYTF. The DNA for the CDR3 is TGCAGTGCTAGGGCTAGGACACAAAACTATGGCTACACCTTC.

The chain carries TRBV13 and TRBJ1-1; no clear D gene. The germline V and J ends were trimmed by 1 base and 6 bases, with 6 bases remaining between them. Germline CDR1 is PRHDT and CDR2 is FYEKMQ (reference sequence). This CDR3 has 12 amino acids. The CDR3 bases are TGTGCCAGCAGCTTAGACACGCCTGAAGCTTTCTTT. It specifies CASSLDTPEAFF.

The V and J genes are TRBV6-5 and TRBJ1-2, with D hard to call. Trimming pared 3 bases from V and 0 bases from J, leaving 11 bases between. The CDR3 loop spans 15 amino acids. Germline CDR1 is MNHEY and CDR2 is SVGAGI. CDR3 amino acids: CASSYSNSANYGYTF. CDR3 coding DNA: TGTGCCAGCAGTTATAGCAACAGTGCTAACTATGGCTACACCTTC.

V gene TRBV6-5 combines with J gene TRBJ1-1; D is ambiguous. Between the trimmed V and J ends, which lost 6 bases and 4 bases, there was a span of 15 bases. The CDR3 covers 14 residues. The germline V gene has CDR1 MNHEY and CDR2 SVGAGI. CDR3 bases: TGTGCCAGCAGCTCCCGGGCCCTAGGCACTGAAGCTTTCTTT. Its protein is CASSSRALGTEAFF.

The rearrangement links TRBV4-2 to TRBJ2-3; no firm D call. The CDR3 spans 14 residues. V was trimmed by 0 bases and J by 5 bases, leaving 9 bases between them. CDR1 and CDR2 (germline): LGHNA, YNFKEQ. The CDR3, as DNA: TGTGCCAGCAGCCAAGATCGGTACAGAGATACGCAGTATTTT. Residues: CASSQDRYRDTQYF.

J is TRBJ1-5 and V is TRBV18; D may be TRBD1 (5 bases). CDR1 is KGHSH and CDR2 is LQKENI in the germline V gene. This CDR3 spans 14 amino acids. V was clipped by 6 bases and J by 5 bases, with 14 bases between them. This chain's CDR3 is CASSEDTVDQPQHF. In DNA, the CDR3 is TGTGCCAGCTCCGAGGACACGGTCGATCAGCCCCAGCATTTT.

This clonotype was seen only a few times. The rearrangement links TRBV19 to TRBJ1-5, with 7 bases matching TRBD1. With 5 bases clipped from V and 7 bases from J, the junction kept 8 bases outside the gene matches. The CDR3 has 14 amino acids. In germline, CDR1 is LNHDA, CDR2 SQIVND (reference sequence). CDR3 region: CASSATGDVQPQHF. The CDR3 bases are TGTGCCAGTAGTGCAACAGGGGACGTACAGCCCCAGCATTTT. Together with reference TRBV19 and TRBJ1-5, the CDR3 gives the full variable domain: DGGITQSPKYLFRKEGQNVTLSCEQNLNHDAMYWYRQDPGQGLRLIYYSQIVNDFQKGDIAEGYSVSREKKESFPLTVTSAQKNPTAFYLCASSATGDVQPQHFGDGTRLSIL.

The chain has TRBV10-3 and TRBJ2-7, with 7 positions matching TRBD1. There are 15 residues in the CDR3. V dropped 6 bases and J dropped 4; count of bases not matched to a gene: 12. CDR1 and CDR2 from the germline V gene are ENHRY and SYGVKD. CDR3 in DNA: TGTGCCATCAGGGGGATGGGCAGGGGGAGATACGAGCAGTACTTC. As protein: CAIRGMGRGRYEQYF.

This clonotype was detected only a few times. The gene calls are TRBV4-1 and TRBJ2-3, with D possibly matching TRBD2 (6 bases). V shed 4 bases and J shed 6 bases, with 14 bases lying between them. Germline CDR1 and CDR2: MGHRA and YSYEKL. The CDR3 has 14 residues. The CDR3 nucleotides read TGCGCCAGCAGCCCACGACTAGACTCGGATACGCAGTATTTT. Protein sequence: CASSPRLDSDTQYF.

Concerning this clonotype: This sequence may be a read error, since a much larger clone differs from it by one base. The J gene is TRBJ2-3, the V gene TRBV28; 9 bases fit TRBD2. CDR1 and CDR2 from the germline V gene are MDHEN and SYDVKM. The CDR3 runs to 15 residues. V lost 8 bases, J lost 4 bases, and 10 bases stayed unmatched. In DNA form, the CDR3 reads TGTGCCAGCTGTCTTCTGGCGGGGGGGTCAGATACGCAGTATTTT. Translation: CASCLLAGGSDTQYF.

This clonotype was seen a handful of times. A read error may explain this, as a much larger clone is one base away. J is TRBJ1-6 and V is TRBV20-1; D may be TRBD1 (5 bases). Germline V gives CDR1 DFQATT, CDR2 SNEGSKA (reference sequence). This CDR3 spans 12 amino acids. The chain's CDR3 is CRGTIGNSPLHF. The CDR3 DNA sequence: TGCAGGGGGACCATCGGGAATTCACCCCTCCACTTT.

The genes are TRBV4-2 and TRBJ2-7; TRBD1 aligns across 7 bases. Germline-derived CDR1 and CDR2 are LGHNA and YNFKEQ. The CDR3 is 18 residues long. The J segment lost 0 bases and the V segment lost 0 bases, leaving 11 bases of the junction unmatched. The CDR3 loop reads CASSQEKVRTGSSYEQYF. The CDR3 nucleotides read TGTGCCAGCAGCCAAGAAAAAGTCCGGACAGGTAGCTCCTACGAGCAGTACTTC.

This rearrangement joins TRBV7-8 to TRBJ1-1, with unresolved D. The CDR3 length is 13 residues. CDR1 SGHVS and CDR2 FQNEAQ come from the germline V gene. The germline V and J ends were trimmed by 5 bases and 3 bases, with 10 bases remaining between them. The CDR3 nucleotides read TGTGCCAGCAGCCCAAACAGCTACACTGAAGCTTTCTTT. It yields the protein CASSPNSYTEAFF.

The chain combines TRBV27 with TRBJ1-1; tentative D call: TRBD1 (5 bases). V dropped 11 bases and J dropped 2 bases, with 12 bases sitting between them. CDR1 and CDR2 (germline): MNHEY, SMNVEV (reference sequence). The length of the CDR3 is 12 residues. CDR3 sequence reads: CAVGRVNTEAFF. The CDR3, as DNA: TGTGCCGTCGGCAGGGTTAACACTGAAGCTTTCTTT.

The chain is built from TRBV6-1 and TRBJ2-7; either TRBD1 or TRBD2 may supply D (5 bases each). The ends were cut back, 6 bases at V and 5 bases at J, with 20 bases in the middle. This CDR3 has 15 amino acids. Germline V CDR1 and CDR2: MNHNS, SASEGT. CDR3 sequence (DNA): TGTGCCAGCAGACCTAGCTGGGGGAATAGGCACGAGCAGTACTTC. The encoded protein is CASRPSWGNRHEQYF.

The chain employs TRBV20-1 and TRBJ2-1; TRBD2 is a possible D gene (5 bases). The V and J ends lost 5 bases and 5 bases respectively, with 13 bases between them. Germline V lookup: CDR1 DFQATT, CDR2 SNEGSKA (reference sequence). The CDR3 spans 13 residues. For the CDR3, the DNA is TGCAGTGCTGAGGGATGGCGGGACAATGAGCAGTTCTTC. This sequence encodes CSAEGWRDNEQFF.

This chain links TRBV6-5 with TRBJ2-3, with D perhaps TRBD1 or TRBD2 (5 bases each). V was clipped by 8 bases and J by 6 bases, with 18 bases between them. Per the germline V gene, CDR1 is MNHEY and CDR2 is SVGAGI. This CDR3 is built from 14 residues. The CDR3 here is CASGNPGPWDTQYF. The CDR3 coding sequence is TGTGCCAGCGGGAACCCGGGACCCTGGGATACGCAGTATTTT.

The V gene is TRBV7-7, the J gene TRBJ2-3; D tentatively fits TRBD1 or TRBD2 (5 bases each). The CDR3 consists of 15 residues. Germline V lookup: CDR1 SSHAT, CDR2 FNYEAQ (reference sequence). The CDR3 DNA reads as TGTGCTAGCCGGGCTTCCGGGACGGTGGCAGATACGCAGTATTTT. Its protein is CASRASGTVADTQYF. The full variable domain, rest sourced from reference TRBV7-7 and TRBJ2-3, is GAGVSQSPRYKVTKRGQDVTLRCDPISSHATLYWYQQALGQGPEFLTYFNYEAQPDKSGLPSDRFSAERPEGSISTLTIQRTEQRDSAMYRCASRASGTVADTQYFGPGTRLTVL.